This TCR beta chain derives from a study of T cell responses to AZD1222 COVID-19 vaccine. Sequenced by immunoSEQ multiplex PCR; TCRdb stores in-frame clones only, minus some. The sample has about 140,000 clones, 80% to 95% seen once. A single count supports this clone. This CDR3 comprises 13 residues. The germline CDR1 and CDR2 sequences are MNHEY and SVGAGI. V lost 7 bases and J 3 bases, leaving 12 bases between the germline ends. V and J are TRBV6-5 and TRBJ1-2; possibly TRBD1 for D (5 bases). Specimen: peripheral blood, collected on day 0 of AZD1222 vaccination. This TCR was recovered from an adult in good health. DNA of the CDR3: TGTGCCAGCATAGGGGCGCGTGACTATGGCTACACCTTC. Its translation: CASIGARDYGYTF.